The clone carrying this T cell receptor beta chain was seen many times. What it recognizes is unknown. The time point denotes: newly diagnosed GD, antithyroid drugs for less than 3 months. PBMC RNA was the source of the TCR library. This sample was included in a study of regulatory T cells in long-lasting Graves disease. The study, taken as a whole, reports: It was in persistent disease that TRBV28, TRBJ1-2 and TRBJ2-5 were favored.

This CDR3 is built from 15 residues. Trimming stripped 5 bases from V and 5 bases from J, with 18 bases between. For TCR beta, libraries came from iRepertoire HTBI primers and Arm-PCR of CDR3 regions. TCRdb processed the multiplex PCR reads anew with MiXCR; each CDR3 protein has one entry. The table shows 350,000 to 450,000 distinct CDR3 sequences, with 15% occurring only once. These same records also appear under a second study, on T cells in Graves' hyperthyroidism and ophthalmopathy. From that report: The HTBI primer set was used in a first-round RT-PCR of the TCR CDR3.

The chain employs TRBV12-3 or TRBV12-4 and TRBJ1-1; TRBD1 is a possible D gene (5 bases). The TCR was taken from a woman in her twenties or thirties with Graves disease. The starting material was peripheral blood mononuclear cells (PBMCs), obtained at new diagnosis, from a patient treated with antithyroid drugs. This CDR3 reads CASSVIRGRGTEAFF. CDR3 nucleotides: TGTGCCAGCAGTGTCATCCGGGGCCGAGGGACTGAAGCTTTCTTT.